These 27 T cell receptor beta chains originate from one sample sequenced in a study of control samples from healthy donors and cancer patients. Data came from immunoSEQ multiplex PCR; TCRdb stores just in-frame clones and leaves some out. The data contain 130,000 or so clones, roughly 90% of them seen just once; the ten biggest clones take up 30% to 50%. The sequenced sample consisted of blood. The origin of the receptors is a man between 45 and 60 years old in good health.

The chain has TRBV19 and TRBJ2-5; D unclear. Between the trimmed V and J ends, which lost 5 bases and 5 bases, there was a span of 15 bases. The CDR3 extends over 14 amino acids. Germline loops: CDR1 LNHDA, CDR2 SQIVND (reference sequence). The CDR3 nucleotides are TGTGCCAGTAGTCCCCGATCCATTTGGGAGACCCAGTACTTC. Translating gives CASSPRSIWETQYF.

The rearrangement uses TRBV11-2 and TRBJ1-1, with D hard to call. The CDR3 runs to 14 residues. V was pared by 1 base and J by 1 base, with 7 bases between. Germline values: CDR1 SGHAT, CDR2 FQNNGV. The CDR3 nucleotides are TGTGCCAGCAGCTTAGGTTCGGGGAACACTGAAGCTTTCTTT. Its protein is CASSLGSGNTEAFF.

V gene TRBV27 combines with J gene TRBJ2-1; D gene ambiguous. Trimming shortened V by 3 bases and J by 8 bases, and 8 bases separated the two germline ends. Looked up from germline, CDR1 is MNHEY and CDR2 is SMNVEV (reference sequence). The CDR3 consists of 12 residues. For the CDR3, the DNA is TGTGCCAGCAGTTTTGTAAGAGATGAGCAGTTCTTC. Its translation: CASSFVRDEQFF.

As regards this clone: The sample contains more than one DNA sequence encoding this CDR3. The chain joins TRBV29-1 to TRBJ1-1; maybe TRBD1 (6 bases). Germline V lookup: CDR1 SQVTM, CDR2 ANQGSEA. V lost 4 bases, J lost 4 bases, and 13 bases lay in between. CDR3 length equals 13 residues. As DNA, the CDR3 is TGCAGCGTTGGAGGGGGTGGGGGCACTGAAGCTTTCTTT. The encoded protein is CSVGGGGGTEAFF.

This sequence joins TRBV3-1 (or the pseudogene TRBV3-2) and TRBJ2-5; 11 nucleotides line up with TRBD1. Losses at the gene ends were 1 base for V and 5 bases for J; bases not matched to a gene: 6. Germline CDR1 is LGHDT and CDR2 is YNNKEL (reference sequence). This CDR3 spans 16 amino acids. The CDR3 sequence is CASSQAGTGGWETQYF. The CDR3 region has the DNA TGTGCCAGCAGCCAAGCTGGGACAGGGGGATGGGAGACCCAGTACTTC.

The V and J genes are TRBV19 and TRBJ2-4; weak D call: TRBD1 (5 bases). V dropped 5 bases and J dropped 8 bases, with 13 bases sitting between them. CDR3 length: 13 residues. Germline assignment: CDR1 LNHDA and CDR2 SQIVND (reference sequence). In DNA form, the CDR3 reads TGTGCCAGTAGTTCCCGACAGTGGGACATTCAGTACTTC. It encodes CASSSRQWDIQYF.

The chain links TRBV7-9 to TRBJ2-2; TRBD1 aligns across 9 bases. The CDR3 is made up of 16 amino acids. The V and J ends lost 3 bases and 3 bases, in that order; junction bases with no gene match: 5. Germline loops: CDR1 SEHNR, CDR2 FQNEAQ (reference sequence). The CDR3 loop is CASSFLTGGDTGELFF. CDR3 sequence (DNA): TGTGCCAGCAGCTTTTTGACAGGGGGGGACACCGGGGAGCTGTTTTTT. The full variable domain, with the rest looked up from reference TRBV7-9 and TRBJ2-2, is DTGVSQNPRHKITKRGQNVTFRCDPISEHNRLYWYRQTLGQGPEFLTYFQNEAQLEKSRLLSDRFSAERPKGSFSTLEIQRTEQGDSAMYLCASSFLTGGDTGELFFGEGSRLTVL.

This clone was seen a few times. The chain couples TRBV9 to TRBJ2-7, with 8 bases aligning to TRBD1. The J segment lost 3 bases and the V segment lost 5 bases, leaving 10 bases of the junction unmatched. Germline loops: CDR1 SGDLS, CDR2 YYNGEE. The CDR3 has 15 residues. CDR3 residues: CASSRDQGAGYEQYF. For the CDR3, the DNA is TGTGCCAGCAGTAGAGACCAGGGGGCGGGCTACGAGCAGTACTTC. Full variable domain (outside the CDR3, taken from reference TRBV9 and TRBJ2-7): DSGVTQTPKHLITATGQRVTLRCSPRSGDLSVYWYQQSLDQGLQFLIQYYNGEERAKGNILERFSAQQFPDLHSELNLSSLELGDSALYFCASSRDQGAGYEQYFGPGTRLTVT.

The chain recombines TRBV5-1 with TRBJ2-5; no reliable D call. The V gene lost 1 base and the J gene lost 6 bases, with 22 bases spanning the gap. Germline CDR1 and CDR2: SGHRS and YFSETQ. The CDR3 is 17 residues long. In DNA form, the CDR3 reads TGCGCCAGCAGCTTGCGGCCATCAACAGACCTATCAAAGACCCAGTACTTC. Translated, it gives CASSLRPSTDLSKTQYF.

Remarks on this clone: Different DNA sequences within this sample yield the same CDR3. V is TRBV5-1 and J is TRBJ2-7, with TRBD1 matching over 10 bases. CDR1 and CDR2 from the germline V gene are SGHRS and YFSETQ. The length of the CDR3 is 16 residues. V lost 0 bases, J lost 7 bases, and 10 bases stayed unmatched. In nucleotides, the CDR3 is TGCGCCAGCAGCTTGGGCCCCCCGGGACAGGGGTATGAGCAGTACTTC. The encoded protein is CASSLGPPGQGYEQYF.

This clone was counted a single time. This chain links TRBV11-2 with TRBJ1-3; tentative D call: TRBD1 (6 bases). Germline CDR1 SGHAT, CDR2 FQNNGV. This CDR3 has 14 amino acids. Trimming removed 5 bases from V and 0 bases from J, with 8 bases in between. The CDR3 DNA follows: TGTGCCAGCAGCCCACAGGGCTCTGGAAACACCATATATTTT. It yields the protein CASSPQGSGNTIYF.

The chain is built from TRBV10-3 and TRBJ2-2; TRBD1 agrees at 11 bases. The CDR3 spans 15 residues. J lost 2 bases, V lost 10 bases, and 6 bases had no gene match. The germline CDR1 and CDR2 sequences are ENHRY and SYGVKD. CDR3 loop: CATEGQGGNTGELFF. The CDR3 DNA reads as TGTGCCACCGAGGGACAGGGGGGAAACACCGGGGAGCTGTTTTTT.

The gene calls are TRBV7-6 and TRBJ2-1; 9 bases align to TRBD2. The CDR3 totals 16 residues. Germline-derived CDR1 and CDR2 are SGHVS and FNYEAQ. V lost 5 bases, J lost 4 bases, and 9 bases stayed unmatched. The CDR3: CASSLSSGGLYNEQFF. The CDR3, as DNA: TGTGCCAGCAGCCTCTCAAGCGGGGGGCTTTACAATGAGCAGTTCTTC.

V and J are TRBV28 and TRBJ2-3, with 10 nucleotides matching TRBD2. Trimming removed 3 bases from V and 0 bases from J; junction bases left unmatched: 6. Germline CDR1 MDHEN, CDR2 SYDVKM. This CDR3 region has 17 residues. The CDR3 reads CASSFPLAGGSTDTQYF. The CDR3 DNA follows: TGTGCCAGCAGTTTCCCCTTAGCGGGGGGTAGCACAGATACGCAGTATTTT.

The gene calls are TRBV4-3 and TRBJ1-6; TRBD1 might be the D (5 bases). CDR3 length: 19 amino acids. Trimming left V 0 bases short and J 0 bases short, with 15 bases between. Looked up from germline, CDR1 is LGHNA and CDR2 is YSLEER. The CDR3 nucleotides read TGCGCCAGCAGCCAAGATCGCGCAGGGCCCAGCTCCTATAATTCACCCCTCCACTTT. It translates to CASSQDRAGPSSYNSPLHF.

As DNA, the CDR3 is TGTGCCATCAGTGAATTGGGTACTAACTATGGCTACACCTTC. It specifies CAISELGTNYGYTF. The genes are TRBV10-3 and TRBJ1-2; no definite D call. CDR1 and CDR2 from the germline V gene are ENHRY and SYGVKD. The V and J ends lost 3 bases and 0 bases respectively, with 8 bases between them. The CDR3 has 14 amino acids.

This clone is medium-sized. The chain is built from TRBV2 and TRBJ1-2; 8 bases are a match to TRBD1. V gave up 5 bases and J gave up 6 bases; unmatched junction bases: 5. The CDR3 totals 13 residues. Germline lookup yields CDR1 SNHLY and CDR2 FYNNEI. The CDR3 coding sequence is TGTGCCAGCAGTCCCGAACAGGGGGATGGCTACACCTTC. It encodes CASSPEQGDGYTF.

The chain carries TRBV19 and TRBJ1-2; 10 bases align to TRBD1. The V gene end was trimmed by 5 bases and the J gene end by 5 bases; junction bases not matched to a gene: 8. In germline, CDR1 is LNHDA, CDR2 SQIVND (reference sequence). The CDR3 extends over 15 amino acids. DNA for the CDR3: TGTGCCAGTAGTCGACAACCGGACAGGGGGTATGGCTACACCTTC. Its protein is CASSRQPDRGYGYTF. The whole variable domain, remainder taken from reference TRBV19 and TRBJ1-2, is DGGITQSPKYLFRKEGQNVTLSCEQNLNHDAMYWYRQDPGQGLRLIYYSQIVNDFQKGDIAEGYSVSREKKESFPLTVTSAQKNPTAFYLCASSRQPDRGYGYTFGSGTRLTVV.

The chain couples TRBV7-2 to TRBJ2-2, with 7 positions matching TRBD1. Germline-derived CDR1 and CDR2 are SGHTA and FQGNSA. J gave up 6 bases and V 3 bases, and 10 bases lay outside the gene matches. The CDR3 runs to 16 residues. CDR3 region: CASSFSGGYGSGELFF. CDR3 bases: TGTGCCAGCAGCTTTTCAGGGGGATATGGATCCGGGGAGCTGTTTTTT.

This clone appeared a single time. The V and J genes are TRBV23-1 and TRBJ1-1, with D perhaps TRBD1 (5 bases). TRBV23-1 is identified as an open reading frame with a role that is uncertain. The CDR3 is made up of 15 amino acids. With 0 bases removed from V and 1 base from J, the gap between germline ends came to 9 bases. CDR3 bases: TGCGCCAGCAGTCAATCTTTTGGGGGGAACACTGAAGCTTTCTTT. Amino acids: CASSQSFGGNTEAFF.

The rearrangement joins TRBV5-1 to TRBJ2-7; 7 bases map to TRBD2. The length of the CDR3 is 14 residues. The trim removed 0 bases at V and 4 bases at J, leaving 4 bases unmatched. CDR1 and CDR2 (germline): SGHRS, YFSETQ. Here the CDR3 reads CASSLEAGVYEQYF. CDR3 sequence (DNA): TGCGCCAGCAGCTTGGAGGCGGGGGTGTACGAGCAGTACTTC.

The CDR3, as DNA: TGCAGGACTGGCGGGGAGGCAGATACGCAGTATTTT. Amino acid sequence: CRTGGEADTQYF. The chain combines TRBV29-1 with TRBJ2-3, with a tentative D call TRBD2 (6 bases). This CDR3 has 12 residues. The V gene's germline CDR1 is SQVTM and CDR2 ANQGSEA.

CDR3 sequence (DNA): TGTGCCAGCAGTGACTCTGTCAGGGTGGCTGGCTACACCTTC. Its protein product is CASSDSVRVAGYTF. J is TRBJ1-2 and V is TRBV25-1, with D perhaps matching TRBD1 (5 bases). Germline V CDR1 and CDR2: MGHDK, SYGVNS. This CDR3 has 14 amino acids. V dropped 3 bases and J dropped 7 bases, with 15 bases sitting between them.

In DNA form, the CDR3 reads TGTGCCAGCAGTGAGACCCGACAGGGATATGGCTACACCTTC. Its protein product is CASSETRQGYGYTF. The genes are TRBV6-1 and TRBJ1-2, with 7 bases matching TRBD1. The CDR3 spans 14 residues. After removal of 3 bases from V and 5 bases from J, the junction contained 6 bases not matched to a gene. Germline V gene data show CDR1 as MNHNS and CDR2 as SASEGT.

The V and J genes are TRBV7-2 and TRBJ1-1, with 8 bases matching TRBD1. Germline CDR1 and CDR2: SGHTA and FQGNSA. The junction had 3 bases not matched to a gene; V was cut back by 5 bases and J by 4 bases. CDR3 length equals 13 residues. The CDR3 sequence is CASSSDRGTEAFF. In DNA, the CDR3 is TGTGCCAGCAGCAGTGACAGGGGCACTGAAGCTTTCTTT. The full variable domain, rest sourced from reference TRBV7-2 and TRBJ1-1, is GAGVSQSPSNKVTEKGKDVELRCDPISGHTALYWYRQSLGQGLEFLIYFQGNSAPDKSGLPSDRFSAERTGGSVSTLTIQRTQQEDSAVYLCASSSDRGTEAFFGQGTRLTVV.

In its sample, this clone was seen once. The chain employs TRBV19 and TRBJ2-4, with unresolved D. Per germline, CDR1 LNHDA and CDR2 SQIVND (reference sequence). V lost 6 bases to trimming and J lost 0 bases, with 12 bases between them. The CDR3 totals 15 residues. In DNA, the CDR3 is TGTGCCAGTAGGGTAGTAGACCTAGCCAAAAACATTCAGTACTTC. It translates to CASRVVDLAKNIQYF.

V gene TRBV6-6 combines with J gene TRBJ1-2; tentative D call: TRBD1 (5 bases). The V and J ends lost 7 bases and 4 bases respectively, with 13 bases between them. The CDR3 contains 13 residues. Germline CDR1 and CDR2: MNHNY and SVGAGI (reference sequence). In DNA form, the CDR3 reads TGTGCCAGCACCGAATTGGGGGTCTATGGCTACACCTTC. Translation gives CASTELGVYGYTF.